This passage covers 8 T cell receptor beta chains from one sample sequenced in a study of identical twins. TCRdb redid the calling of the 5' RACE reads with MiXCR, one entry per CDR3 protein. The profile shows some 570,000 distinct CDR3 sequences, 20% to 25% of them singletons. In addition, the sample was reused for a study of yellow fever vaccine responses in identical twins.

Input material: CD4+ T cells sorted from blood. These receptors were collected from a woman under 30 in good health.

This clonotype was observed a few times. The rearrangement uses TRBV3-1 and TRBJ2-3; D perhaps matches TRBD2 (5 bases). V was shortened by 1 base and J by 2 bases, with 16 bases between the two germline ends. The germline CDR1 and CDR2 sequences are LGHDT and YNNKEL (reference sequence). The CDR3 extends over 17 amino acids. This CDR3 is CASSQGRAEMHTDTQYF. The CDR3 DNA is TGTGCCAGCAGCCAAGGACGAGCGGAGATGCACACAGATACGCAGTATTTT.

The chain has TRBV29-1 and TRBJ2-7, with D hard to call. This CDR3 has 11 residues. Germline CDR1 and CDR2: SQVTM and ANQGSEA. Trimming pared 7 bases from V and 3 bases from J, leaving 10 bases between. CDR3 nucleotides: TGCAGCGCCCACAGTCACTACGAGCAGTACTTC. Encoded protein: CSAHSHYEQYF.

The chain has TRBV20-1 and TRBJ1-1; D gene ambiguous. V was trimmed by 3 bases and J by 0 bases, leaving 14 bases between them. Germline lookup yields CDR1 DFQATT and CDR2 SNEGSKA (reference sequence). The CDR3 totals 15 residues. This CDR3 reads CSASALGGMNTEAFF. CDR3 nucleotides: TGCAGTGCTAGTGCATTGGGTGGGATGAACACTGAAGCTTTCTTT.

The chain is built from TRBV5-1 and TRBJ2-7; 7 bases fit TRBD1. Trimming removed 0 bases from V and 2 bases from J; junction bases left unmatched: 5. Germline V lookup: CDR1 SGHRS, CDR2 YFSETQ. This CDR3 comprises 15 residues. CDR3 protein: CASSLVGRGTYEQYF. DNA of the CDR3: TGCGCCAGCAGCTTGGTGGGCAGGGGGACCTACGAGCAGTACTTC.

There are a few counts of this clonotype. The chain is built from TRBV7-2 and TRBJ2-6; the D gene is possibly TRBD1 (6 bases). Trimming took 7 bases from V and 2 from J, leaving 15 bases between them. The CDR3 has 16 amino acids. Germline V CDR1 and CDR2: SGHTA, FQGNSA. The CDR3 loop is CASTRNPGAGANVLTF. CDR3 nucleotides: TGTGCCAGCACCCGCAATCCAGGGGCTGGGGCCAACGTCCTGACTTTC.

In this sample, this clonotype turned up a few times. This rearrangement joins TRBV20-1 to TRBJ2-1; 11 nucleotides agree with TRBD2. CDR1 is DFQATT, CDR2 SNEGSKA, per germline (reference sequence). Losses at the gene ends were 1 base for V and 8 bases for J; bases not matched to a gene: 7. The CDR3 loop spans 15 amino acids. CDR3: CSARGQIAGGDEQFF. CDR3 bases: TGCAGTGCTAGAGGCCAAATAGCGGGAGGGGATGAGCAGTTCTTC.

The DNA of the CDR3 is TGTGCCAGCAGCCGAGCGGGGTCACCCCTCCACTTT. This encodes CASSRAGSPLHF. The chain combines TRBV3-1 with TRBJ1-6; D unclear. The CDR3 loop spans 12 amino acids. V lost 4 bases to trimming and J lost 10 bases, with 8 bases between them. Looked up from germline, CDR1 is LGHDT and CDR2 is YNNKEL (reference sequence). The entire variable domain, with the rest obtained from reference TRBV3-1 and TRBJ1-6, is as follows: DTAVSQTPKYLVTQMGNDKSIKCEQNLGHDTMYWYKQDSKKFLKIMFSYNNKELIINETVPNRFSPKSPDKAHLNLHINSLELGDSAVYFCASSRAGSPLHFGNGTRLTVT.

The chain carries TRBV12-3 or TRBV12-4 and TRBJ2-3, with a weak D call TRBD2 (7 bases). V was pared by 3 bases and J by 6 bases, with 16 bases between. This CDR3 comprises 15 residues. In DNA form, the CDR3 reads TGTGCCAGCAGTTTTAGGCGGGGGCCTGGGGATACGCAGTATTTT. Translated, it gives CASSFRRGPGDTQYF.